A selection of T cell receptor beta chains follows, all from one sample in a study of draining lymph node invasion in breast cancer. One entry per CDR3 protein results from TCRdb running MiXCR on the bulk RNA-seq reads. The sample has 3,000 to 4,000 distinct CDR3 sequences, around 50% seen once. The sample consisted of sorted memory Tregs from a lymph node. Source of these receptors: a female donor with luminal breast cancer. Both conserved end residues are part of each CDR3. The D gene is left open where the match is weak. The size of a clone is reported for some rows only, either as once, few or many, or as a class for expanded clones.

v_call	clone_size	d_call	j_call	cdr3_aa	cdr3_nt
TRBV3-1	once	TRBD1	TRBJ2-7	CASSHWDRESYEQYF	TGTGCCAGCAGCCATTGGGACAGGGAGTCCTACGAGCAGTACTTC
TRBV3-1	few	.	TRBJ2-7	CASSRDRKYEQYF	TGTGCCAGTAGTAGGGACCGGAAATACGAGCAGTACTTC
TRBV25-1	.	.	TRBJ2-5	CASSEYSRETQYF	TGTGCCAGCAGTGAGTACTCCCGAGAGACCCAGTACTTC
TRBV5-1	few	TRBD1	TRBJ1-6	CASSLTGQNNSPLHF	TGCGCCAGCAGCTTAACGGGACAGAATAATTCACCCCTCCACTTT
TRBV6-1	.	.	TRBJ2-7	CASSDGDFPYEQYF	TGTGCCAGCAGTGATGGGGATTTCCCCTACGAGCAGTACTTC
TRBV7-2	.	.	TRBJ1-2	CASSSSGGGGYTF	TGTGCCAGCAGCTCCTCCGGGGGTGGTGGCTACACCTTC
TRBV14	.	.	TRBJ2-6	CASSQRKDPSIYGANVLTF	TGTGCCAGCAGCCAACGGAAGGACCCTTCGATTTACGGGGCCAACGTCCTGACTTTC
TRBV19	.	.	TRBJ2-1	CASSPLPGNEQFF	TGTGCCAGTAGTCCTTTACCGGGGAATGAGCAGTTCTTC
TRBV5-1	few	.	TRBJ2-1	CASSHRTDYNEQFF	TGCGCCAGCAGCCACAGGACAGATTACAATGAGCAGTTCTTC
TRBV24-1	.	.	TRBJ1-2	CATSDLNGYTF	TGTGCCACCAGTGACCTAAATGGCTACACCTTC
TRBV5-1	once	.	TRBJ2-7	CASSNDHEQYF	TGCGCCAGCAGCAACGATCACGAGCAGTACTTC
TRBV7-2	few	TRBD1	TRBJ1-5	CASTRGGGNQPQHF	TGTGCCAGCACCCGAGGGGGCGGCAATCAGCCCCAGCATTTT
TRBV19	.	.	TRBJ1-2	CASSTAWVGDYGYTF	TGTGCCAGTAGTACCGCCTGGGTCGGGGACTATGGCTACACCTTC
TRBV10-3	few	.	TRBJ1-2	CAIREGPASYTF	TGTGCCATCAGGGAAGGCCCCGCGTCCTACACCTTC